The 21 T cell receptor beta chains listed next were all sequenced from one sample in a study of cytomegalovirus exposure and HLA in healthy donors. TCRdb keeps only in-frame clones here, not all; method: immunoSEQ multiplex PCR. The sample contains about 400,000 clones, approximately 90% of which appear only once. What was sequenced was PBMCs. All receptors derive from a woman between 18 and 29 years old in good health and CMV-seronegative.

The chain recombines TRBV27 with TRBJ2-1; no clear D. Germline values: CDR1 MNHEY, CDR2 SMNVEV (reference sequence). Trimming shortened V by 5 bases and J by 0 bases, and 11 bases separated the two germline ends. The CDR3 has 15 amino acids. The CDR3 sequence: CASSPRLSSYNEQFF. CDR3 nucleotide sequence: TGTGCCAGCAGTCCGCGGCTCAGCTCCTACAATGAGCAGTTCTTC.

The chain links TRBV11-2 to TRBJ2-5; 9 nucleotides line up with TRBD2. This CDR3 is built from 18 residues. The V segment lost 2 bases and the J segment 6 bases; nucleotides outside the gene matches: 16. CDR1 SGHAT and CDR2 FQNNGV come from the germline V gene. This CDR3 reads CASSLFSGLAGDEKTQYF. CDR3 nucleotides: TGTGCCAGCAGCTTATTTAGCGGGTTAGCGGGAGATGAAAAGACCCAGTACTTC.

This chain joins TRBV11-3 and TRBJ2-1; 9 nucleotides match TRBD2. The CDR3 totals 15 residues. The germline V gene has CDR1 SGHNT and CDR2 YENEEA. Trimming cost V 2 bases and J 8 bases; bases outside gene matches: 7. DNA for the CDR3: TGTGCCAGCAGCTTAACGGCGGGGGGGCGTGATGAGCAGTTCTTC. Translating it yields CASSLTAGGRDEQFF.

The gene calls are TRBV6-5 and TRBJ2-7; 12 positions agree with TRBD2. Losses at the gene ends were 5 bases for V and 5 bases for J; bases not matched to a gene: 4. CDR1 and CDR2 from the germline V gene are MNHEY and SVGAGI. CDR3 size: 14 residues. CDR3 bases: TGTGCCAGCAGTAGACTAGCGGGAGCCCACGAGCAGTACTTC. This codes for CASSRLAGAHEQYF.

In its sample, this clone was seen once. The chain couples TRBV29-1 to TRBJ2-1; weak D call: TRBD2 (5 bases). With 4 bases removed from V and 6 bases from J, the gap between germline ends came to 13 bases. This CDR3 comprises 13 residues. CDR1 is SQVTM, CDR2 ANQGSEA, per germline. CDR3 DNA sequence: TGCAGCGTTGGAGCGCATCGGGGCAATGAGCAGTTCTTC. This sequence encodes CSVGAHRGNEQFF.

The chain uses TRBV29-1 and TRBJ1-2; a weak D match, TRBD1 (6 bases). V lost 6 bases to trimming and J lost 2 bases, with 22 bases between them. The CDR3 consists of 16 residues. Germline CDR1 and CDR2: SQVTM and ANQGSEA. The CDR3 loop reads CSVQGDGSPANYGYTF. The CDR3, as DNA: TGCAGCGTACAGGGAGACGGTTCCCCCGCCAACTATGGCTACACCTTC.

The rearrangement links TRBV5-1 to TRBJ1-6; 9 bases fit TRBD1. V shed 0 bases and J 8 bases; nucleotides not matched to a gene: 3. This CDR3 region has 15 residues. In germline, CDR1 is SGHRS, CDR2 YFSETQ. Here the CDR3 reads CASSLGGQGYSPLHF. CDR3 in DNA: TGCGCCAGCAGCTTGGGGGGACAGGGCTATTCACCCCTCCACTTT.

The chain joins TRBV30 to TRBJ1-1; D is undetermined. The CDR3 totals 11 residues. Trimming pared 0 bases from V and 11 bases from J, leaving 10 bases between. Per the germline V gene, CDR1 is GTSNPN and CDR2 is SVGIG (reference sequence). This chain's CDR3 is CAWSVDSYAFF. In nucleotides, the CDR3 is TGTGCCTGGAGTGTCGACTCCTATGCTTTCTTT.

The V call is TRBV5-5, the J call TRBJ1-1; no clear D gene. Between the trimmed V and J ends, which lost 0 bases and 5 bases, there was a span of 8 bases. The CDR3 is 13 residues long. Germline V gene lookup returns CDR1 SGHKS and CDR2 YYEKEE (reference sequence). CDR3 sequence reads: CASSLGEKTEAFF. CDR3 DNA sequence: TGTGCCAGCAGCTTGGGGGAGAAAACTGAAGCTTTCTTT.

In DNA, the CDR3 is TGTGCCAGCAGTAGCCAGAGCGGGGGGGCCTACAATGAGCAGTTCTTC. This sequence encodes CASSSQSGGAYNEQFF. The rearrangement links TRBV28 to TRBJ2-1; 10 nucleotides align to TRBD2. The J segment lost 2 bases and the V segment lost 5 bases, leaving 6 bases of the junction unmatched. There are 16 residues in the CDR3. The V gene's germline CDR1 is MDHEN and CDR2 SYDVKM. Full variable domain (missing parts from reference TRBV28 and TRBJ2-1): DVKVTQSSRYLVKRTGEKVFLECVQDMDHENMFWYRQDPGLGLRLIYFSYDVKMKEKGDIPEGYSVSREKKERFSLILESASTNQTSMYLCASSSQSGGAYNEQFFGPGTRLTVL.

This clone was counted only a few times. CDR3 bases: TGTGCCTGCAACCGGGACAGACCCTATGGCTACACCTTC. Its translation is CACNRDRPYGYTF. The rearrangement links TRBV30 to TRBJ1-2; 7 bases fit TRBD1. Germline V gene lookup returns CDR1 GTSNPN and CDR2 SVGIG (reference sequence). CDR3 size: 13 residues. The V gene end was trimmed by 6 bases and the J gene end by 4 bases; junction bases not matched to a gene: 8.

This chain connects TRBV15 to TRBJ1-1, with 9 nucleotides matching TRBD1. The CDR3 contains 14 residues. V was pared by 3 bases and J by 5 bases, with 4 bases of the junction left unmatched. The germline V gene has CDR1 LNHNV and CDR2 YYDKDF (reference sequence). CDR3 loop: CATSRGTGKTEAFF. CDR3 in DNA: TGTGCCACCAGCAGGGGGACAGGGAAGACTGAAGCTTTCTTT.

This clone was recorded only once. The chain carries TRBV18 and TRBJ2-3; perhaps TRBD1 as D (6 bases). The CDR3 length is 16 residues. CDR1 and CDR2 (germline): KGHSH, LQKENI. V was cut by 0 bases and J by 4 bases, with 14 bases left in between. The CDR3 sequence: CASSPPVRGSPDTQYF. Here the CDR3 DNA reads TGTGCCAGCTCACCACCGGTCAGGGGATCCCCAGATACGCAGTATTTT.

The V and J genes are TRBV5-5 and TRBJ2-7; TRBD1 might be the D (6 bases). The V gene's germline CDR1 is SGHKS and CDR2 YYEKEE (reference sequence). The CDR3 consists of 14 residues. V was shortened by 4 bases and J by 3 bases, with 14 bases between the two germline ends. CDR3 amino acids: CASSPFGGFYEQYF. The CDR3 DNA sequence: TGTGCCAGCAGCCCATTTGGGGGCTTCTACGAGCAGTACTTC. The complete variable domain, with remaining parts taken from reference TRBV5-5 and TRBJ2-7, reads DAGVTQSPTHLIKTRGQQVTLRCSPISGHKSVSWYQQVLGQGPQFIFQYYEKEERGRGNFPDRFSARQFPNYSSELNVNALLLGDSALYLCASSPFGGFYEQYFGPGTRLTVT.

The genes are TRBV6-6 and TRBJ2-7; 7 nucleotides match TRBD2. J gave up 7 bases and V 9 bases, and 12 bases lay outside the gene matches. In germline, CDR1 is MNHNY, CDR2 SVGAGI (reference sequence). The CDR3 totals 13 residues. CDR3 residues: CASTRAGEGEQYF. CDR3 DNA: TGTGCCAGTACTAGGGCGGGAGAGGGTGAGCAGTACTTC.

This clone turned up a few times. The chain is built from TRBV25-1 and TRBJ1-5; TRBD1 matches 7 bases. Per germline, CDR1 MGHDK and CDR2 SYGVNS. J lost 5 bases, V lost 2 bases, and 0 bases had no gene match. The CDR3 length is 13 residues. The CDR3 nucleotides read TGTGCCAGCAGTGAAACAGGGGATCAGCCCCAGCATTTT. Its protein is CASSETGDQPQHF.

The rearrangement links TRBV6-1 to TRBJ1-1; weak D call: TRBD1 (6 bases). The V gene's germline CDR1 is MNHNS and CDR2 SASEGT. The CDR3 totals 13 residues. Trimming pared 9 bases from V and 11 bases from J, leaving 22 bases between. CDR3 loop: CARSFTGICVAFF. The DNA for the CDR3 is TGTGCCAGATCGTTCACAGGGATTTGCGTCGCTTTCTTT.

For the CDR3, the DNA is TGTGCCAGCAGCCAAGCGGTGGGAACGGGGGTAGAAGAGACCCAGTACTTC. Its translation: CASSQAVGTGVEETQYF. The chain couples TRBV4-2 to TRBJ2-5, with D possibly matching TRBD2 (6 bases). Germline assignment: CDR1 LGHNA and CDR2 YNFKEQ. V lost 1 base, J lost 3 bases, and 18 bases lay in between. The CDR3 totals 17 residues.

This rearrangement joins TRBV2 to TRBJ1-2, with a possible D match to TRBD1 (5 bases). The CDR3 has 13 residues. V lost 4 bases, J lost 1 base, and 7 bases lay in between. CDR1 is SNHLY and CDR2 is FYNNEI in the germline V gene. This chain's CDR3 is CASSGQSNYGYTF. CDR3 bases: TGTGCCAGCAGTGGACAGAGTAACTATGGCTACACCTTC.

V is TRBV28 and J is TRBJ1-2; D is unresolved. CDR3 length: 12 residues. V lost 2 bases, J lost 11 bases, and 12 bases lay in between. In germline, CDR1 is MDHEN, CDR2 SYDVKM. The CDR3 nucleotides are TGTGCCAGCAGTTTAGGTCGGTTTTCGTACACCTTC. Amino acids: CASSLGRFSYTF.

The chain employs TRBV5-1 and TRBJ2-7, with D possibly being TRBD1 (6 bases). V lost 3 bases, J lost 3 bases, and 13 bases lay in between. This CDR3 is built from 14 residues. The germline V gene has CDR1 SGHRS and CDR2 YFSETQ. The CDR3 reads CASSSWDINYEQYF. The CDR3 coding sequence is TGCGCCAGCAGCTCCTGGGACATAAACTACGAGCAGTACTTC.